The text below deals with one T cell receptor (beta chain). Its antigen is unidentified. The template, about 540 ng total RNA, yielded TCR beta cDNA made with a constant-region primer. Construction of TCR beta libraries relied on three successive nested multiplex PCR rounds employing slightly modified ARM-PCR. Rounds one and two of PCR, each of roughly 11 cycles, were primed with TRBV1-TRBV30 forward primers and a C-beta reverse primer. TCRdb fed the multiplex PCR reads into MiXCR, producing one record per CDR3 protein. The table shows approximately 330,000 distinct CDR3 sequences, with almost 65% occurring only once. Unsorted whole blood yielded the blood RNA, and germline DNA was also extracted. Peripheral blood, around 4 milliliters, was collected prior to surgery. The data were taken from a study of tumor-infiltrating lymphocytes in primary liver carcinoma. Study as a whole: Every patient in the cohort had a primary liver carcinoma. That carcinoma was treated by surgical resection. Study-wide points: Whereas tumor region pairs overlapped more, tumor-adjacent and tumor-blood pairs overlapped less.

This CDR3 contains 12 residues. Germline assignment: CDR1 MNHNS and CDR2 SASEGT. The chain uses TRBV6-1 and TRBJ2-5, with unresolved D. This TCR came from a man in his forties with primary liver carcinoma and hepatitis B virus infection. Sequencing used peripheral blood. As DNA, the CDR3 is TGTGTCTGCACTCCTACCGGGGAGACCCAGTACTTC. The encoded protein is CVCTPTGETQYF.